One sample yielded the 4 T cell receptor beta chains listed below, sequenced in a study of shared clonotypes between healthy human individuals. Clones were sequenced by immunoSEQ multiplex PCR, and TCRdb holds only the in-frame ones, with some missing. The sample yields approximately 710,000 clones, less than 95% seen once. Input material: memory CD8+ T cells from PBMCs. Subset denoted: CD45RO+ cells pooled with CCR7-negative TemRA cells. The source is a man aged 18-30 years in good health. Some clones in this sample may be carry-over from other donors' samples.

CDR3: CASSTAGGSYRYEQYF. As DNA, the CDR3 is TGTGCCAGCAGCACCGCGGGAGGGAGTTATAGGTACGAGCAGTACTTC. V is TRBV13 and J is TRBJ2-7; 9 bases align to TRBD2. V lost 5 bases, J lost 4 bases, and 12 bases stayed unmatched. CDR1 and CDR2 from the germline V gene are PRHDT and FYEKMQ (reference sequence). The CDR3 contains 16 residues.

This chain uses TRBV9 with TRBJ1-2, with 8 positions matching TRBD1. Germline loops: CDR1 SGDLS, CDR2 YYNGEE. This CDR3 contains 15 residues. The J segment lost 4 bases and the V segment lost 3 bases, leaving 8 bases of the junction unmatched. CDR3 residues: CASSGNRGGSYGYTF. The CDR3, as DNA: TGTGCCAGCAGCGGGAACAGGGGGGGATCCTATGGCTACACCTTC.

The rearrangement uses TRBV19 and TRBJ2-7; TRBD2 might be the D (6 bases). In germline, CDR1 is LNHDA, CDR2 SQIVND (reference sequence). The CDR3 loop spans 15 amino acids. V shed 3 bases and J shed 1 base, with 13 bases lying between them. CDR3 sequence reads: CASSIGGASSYEQYF. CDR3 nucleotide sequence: TGTGCCAGTAGTATCGGGGGAGCCTCTTCCTACGAGCAGTACTTC.

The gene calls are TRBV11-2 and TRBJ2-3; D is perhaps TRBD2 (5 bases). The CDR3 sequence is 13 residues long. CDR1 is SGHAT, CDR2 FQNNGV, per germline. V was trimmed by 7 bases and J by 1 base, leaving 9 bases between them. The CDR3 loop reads CASTWRGTDTQYF. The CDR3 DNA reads TGTGCCAGCACATGGCGGGGCACAGATACGCAGTATTTT.